This TCR beta chain was sequenced for a study of T cells in Graves' hyperthyroidism and ophthalmopathy. Broader study findings: Stable hyperthyroidism was separated from ophthalmopathy by a model based on 13 V-J features. Peripheral blood also featured most of the thyroid clonotypes expanded above 0.001.

Exclusion followed for patients with uncontrolled infection, other autoimmune disease, pregnancy or lactation. The sample, blood from the first hyperthyroidism diagnosis, precedes any ophthalmopathy symptoms. RNA transcripts served as the template for amplifying TCR beta CDR3 regions. TCR CDR3 underwent first-round RT-PCR with the HTBI primer set. TCRdb re-called the multiplex PCR reads through MiXCR, storing one row per CDR3 protein. The sample contains nearly 600,000 distinct CDR3 sequences, approximately 13% of which appear only once. As concerns this clonotype: Antigen: not known.

J was trimmed by 7 bases and V by 3 bases; bases with no gene match: 7. This CDR3 has 16 amino acids. Looked up from germline, CDR1 is WNHNN and CDR2 is SYGVQD (reference sequence). The TCR sequence derives from a woman aged 25 to 39 with Graves' hyperthyroidism that later progressed to Graves' ophthalmopathy. The rearrangement joins TRBV10-1 to TRBJ2-2, with 11 bases matching TRBD2. Sequencing input: blood. Here the CDR3 DNA reads TGCGCCAGCAGTGAAATTACTAGCGGGAGAGGCGGGGAGCTGTTTTTT. Amino acid sequence: CASSEITSGRGGELFF.